These 21 T cell receptor beta chains were all obtained from the same sample, sequenced in a study of blood T cell repertoires in COVID-19. The table came from immunoSEQ multiplex PCR; TCRdb's copy has only in-frame clones and leaves some out. The table includes fewer than 70,000 clones, over 75% detected once. The specimen was peripheral blood. The receptors here all came from a man older than 75 with acute or convalescent COVID-19.

The chain is built from TRBV6-1 and TRBJ1-5, with D possibly matching TRBD1 (5 bases). V was trimmed by 1 base and J by 2 bases, leaving 12 bases between them. This CDR3 region has 16 residues. The V gene's germline CDR1 is MNHNS and CDR2 SASEGT. The CDR3 DNA is TGTGCCAGCAGTGAAGACGTTCTCAGGGGCAATCAGCCCCAGCATTTT. Its translation: CASSEDVLRGNQPQHF.

The V and J genes are TRBV9 and TRBJ1-1; 9 bases agree with TRBD1. This CDR3 contains 15 residues. J was trimmed by 6 bases and V by 0 bases; bases with no gene match: 6. Germline CDR1 SGDLS, CDR2 YYNGEE. CDR3 in DNA: TGTGCCAGCAGCGTAGGGCCGGGACAGGGCCCTGAAGCTTTCTTT. This codes for CASSVGPGQGPEAFF.

This sequence joins TRBV10-1 and TRBJ2-7; a possible D gene is TRBD2 (5 bases). The V and J ends lost 4 bases and 5 bases respectively, with 12 bases between them. Per germline, CDR1 WNHNN and CDR2 SYGVQD (reference sequence). The CDR3 covers 13 residues. DNA of the CDR3: TGCGCCAGCAGTGCCCCCCCGGGAAACGAGCAGTACTTC. It is translated as CASSAPPGNEQYF.

V and J are TRBV11-1 and TRBJ2-7, with D possibly matching TRBD2 (5 bases). This CDR3 is 16 amino acids long. V lost 4 bases to trimming and J lost 5 bases, with 21 bases between them. Germline V CDR1 and CDR2: SGHAT, FQDESV (reference sequence). The CDR3 reads CASSSLEGASRNEQYF. The CDR3 DNA reads TGTGCCAGCAGCTCGCTTGAGGGAGCTTCGAGGAACGAGCAGTACTTC.

This clone was seen once. The J gene is TRBJ1-4, the V gene TRBV12-5; a weak D match, TRBD1 (6 bases). The CDR3 is made up of 16 amino acids. V was shortened by 6 bases and J by 4 bases, with 18 bases between the two germline ends. Germline-derived CDR1 and CDR2 are LGHNT and FRNRAP. CDR3 in amino acids: CASGRMTGTYNEKLFF. CDR3 bases: TGTGCTAGTGGCCGCATGACAGGAACCTATAATGAAAAACTGTTTTTT.

The chain employs TRBV2 and TRBJ2-7; TRBD2 agrees at 8 bases. The CDR3 is 14 residues long. V lost 7 bases, J lost 7 bases, and 12 bases stayed unmatched. Germline CDR1 and CDR2: SNHLY and FYNNEI. CDR3 in amino acids: CASIRGAGVGEQYF. CDR3 DNA: TGTGCCAGCATCCGGGGAGCGGGAGTTGGGGAGCAGTACTTC.

Note on this clone: Other nucleotide sequences in the sample specify the same CDR3. The rearrangement links TRBV19 to TRBJ2-4, with 8 bases lining up with TRBD1. Germline assignment: CDR1 LNHDA and CDR2 SQIVND (reference sequence). The CDR3 covers 14 residues. J gave up 3 bases and V 6 bases, and 4 bases lay outside the gene matches. Here the CDR3 reads CASRDRGGKNIQYF. The CDR3 DNA reads TGTGCCAGTAGAGACAGGGGTGGCAAAAACATTCAGTACTTC.

V is TRBV11-3 and J is TRBJ2-5, with 9 bases aligning to TRBD2. Trimming removed 4 bases from V and 4 bases from J; junction bases left unmatched: 10. The germline gives CDR1 SGHNT, CDR2 YENEEA. The CDR3 extends over 16 amino acids. CDR3 sequence (DNA): TGTGCCAGCAGCTCCTCGGGCGCGGGAGGGCGAGAGACCCAGTACTTC. Translation gives CASSSSGAGGRETQYF.

Concerning this clone itself: An end of the junction does not agree with germline; a read error may underlie this. V gene TRBV7-2 combines with J gene TRBJ1-2, with a tentative D call TRBD1 (6 bases). Germline V gene lookup returns CDR1 SGHTA and CDR2 FQGNSA. CDR3 length: 11 amino acids. The CDR3 loop reads CASSFRDTSYF. In DNA form, the CDR3 reads TGTGCCAGCAGCTTCCGGGACACCTCGTACTTC. Full variable domain (remainder filled in from reference TRBV7-2 and TRBJ1-2): GAGVSQSPSNKVTEKGKDVELRCDPISGHTALYWYRQSLGQGLEFLIYFQGNSAPDKSGLPSDRFSAERTGGSVSTLTIQRTQQEDSAVYLCASSFRDTSYFGSGTRLTVV.

This clone was found a few times. The J gene is TRBJ2-7, the V gene TRBV6-6; D might be TRBD2 (5 bases). CDR3 size: 11 residues. CDR1 and CDR2 (germline): MNHNY, SVGAGI (reference sequence). V shed 7 bases and J shed 5 bases, with 9 bases lying between them. The CDR3 coding sequence is TGTGCCAGCAATACCGGGAACGAGCAGTACTTC. Residues: CASNTGNEQYF.

The J gene is TRBJ2-7, the V gene TRBV13, with 8 bases matching TRBD2. Germline trimming cut 5 bases from V and 3 bases from J; bases unmatched to any gene: 12. The germline V gene has CDR1 PRHDT and CDR2 FYEKMQ (reference sequence). CDR3 length equals 16 residues. CDR3 DNA: TGTGCCAGCAGCGCCCGTCGAGCGGGAGTTTACTACGAGCAGTACTTC. Protein: CASSARRAGVYYEQYF.

This rearrangement joins TRBV6-5 to TRBJ2-7; a weak D match, TRBD2 (6 bases). From germline, CDR1 is MNHEY and CDR2 SVGAGI. Trimming removed 0 bases from V and 1 base from J, with 10 bases in between. The CDR3 is 15 amino acids. DNA for the CDR3: TGTGCCAGCAGTTACTCCGGGAGCGGTTCCTACGAGCAGTACTTC. Translation: CASSYSGSGSYEQYF.

The CDR3 sequence is CASSGRWGHTYEQYF. The CDR3 region has the DNA TGTGCCAGCAGCGGCCGCTGGGGACATACCTACGAGCAGTACTTC. The chain employs TRBV5-4 and TRBJ2-7; perhaps TRBD1 as D (6 bases). V gave up 4 bases and J gave up 2 bases, with 16 bases separating them. Germline V gives CDR1 SGHNT, CDR2 YYREEE (reference sequence). The CDR3 consists of 15 residues.

The genes are TRBV28 and TRBJ1-1; 8 nucleotides agree with TRBD1. Germline assignment: CDR1 MDHEN and CDR2 SYDVKM. The CDR3 contains 17 residues. The J segment lost 6 bases and the V segment lost 6 bases, leaving 18 bases of the junction unmatched. CDR3 amino acids: CASSPIRGQGVNAEAFF. As DNA, the CDR3 is TGTGCCAGCAGCCCAATCAGGGGGCAGGGGGTAAACGCTGAAGCTTTCTTT. The full variable domain, its missing parts supplied by reference TRBV28 and TRBJ1-1, is DVKVTQSSRYLVKRTGEKVFLECVQDMDHENMFWYRQDPGLGLRLIYFSYDVKMKEKGDIPEGYSVSREKKERFSLILESASTNQTSMYLCASSPIRGQGVNAEAFFGQGTRLTVV.

This clone was seen only once. The V call is TRBV2, the J call TRBJ2-6, with 7 bases matching TRBD1. Germline CDR1 SNHLY, CDR2 FYNNEI. This CDR3 region has 19 residues. V trimming: 1 base; J trimming: 0 bases; junction bases outside the gene matches: 9. Here the CDR3 reads CASSEVGRGTLSGANVLTF. CDR3 bases: TGTGCCAGCAGTGAAGTAGGCAGGGGGACACTCTCTGGGGCCAACGTCCTGACTTTC.

This clone was detected a few times. The rearrangement links TRBV19 to TRBJ1-2; D ambiguous. Trimming removed 1 base at V and 4 bases at J, with 13 bases between. Germline CDR1 and CDR2: LNHDA and SQIVND (reference sequence). This CDR3 has 15 amino acids. The CDR3 region is CASSIVGEGGYGYTF. CDR3 in DNA: TGTGCCAGTAGTATAGTGGGTGAGGGTGGCTATGGCTACACCTTC.

The chain has TRBV11-3 and TRBJ1-1; 8 nucleotides line up with TRBD1. The CDR3 consists of 16 residues. Losses at the gene ends were 5 bases for V and 4 bases for J; bases not matched to a gene: 12. The V gene's germline CDR1 is SGHNT and CDR2 YENEEA. DNA for the CDR3: TGTGCCAGCAGCACGCCCTGGGAGACAGGGGCCACTGAAGCTTTCTTT. Protein: CASSTPWETGATEAFF.

This clone was detected only once. The chain recombines TRBV5-4 with TRBJ1-1, with 7 bases that match TRBD1. V lost 4 bases to trimming and J lost 3 bases; unmatched junction nucleotides: 9. The CDR3 has 15 residues. CDR1 is SGHNT and CDR2 is YYREEE in the germline V gene (reference sequence). The CDR3 here is CASSPGLQGYTEAFF. In nucleotides, the CDR3 is TGTGCCAGCAGCCCCGGGCTACAGGGGTACACTGAAGCTTTCTTT. The entire variable domain, with the rest obtained from reference TRBV5-4 and TRBJ1-1, is as follows: ETGVTQSPTHLIKTRGQQVTLRCSSQSGHNTVSWYQQALGQGPQFIFQYYREEENGRGNFPPRFSGLQFPNYSSELNVNALELDDSALYLCASSPGLQGYTEAFFGQGTRLTVV.

This chain connects TRBV6-4 to TRBJ1-2; D remains unclear. Trimming cost V 3 bases and J 7 bases, with 12 bases left between them. The CDR3 contains 13 residues. Germline-derived CDR1 and CDR2 are MRHNA and SNTAGT. Here the CDR3 reads CASSDTAEGGYTF. The CDR3 DNA reads as TGTGCCAGCAGTGATACGGCGGAGGGTGGCTACACCTTC.

Only a few counts were recorded for this clone. The chain links TRBV5-6 to TRBJ2-1; weak D call: TRBD1 (5 bases). This CDR3 comprises 15 residues. From germline, CDR1 is SGHDT and CDR2 YYEEEE. V was clipped by 5 bases and J by 8 bases, with 20 bases between them. The CDR3 spells CASSPLGPGPHEQFF. CDR3 DNA sequence: TGTGCCAGCAGTCCCTTGGGGCCAGGTCCCCATGAGCAGTTCTTC.

This rearrangement joins TRBV19 to TRBJ2-7, with 10 bases aligning to TRBD1. CDR1 is LNHDA and CDR2 is SQIVND in the germline V gene (reference sequence). With 5 bases clipped from V and 11 bases from J, the junction kept 21 bases outside the gene matches. The CDR3 is 17 amino acids. Written as DNA, the CDR3 is TGTGCCAGTAGTGGCGAGGGGAGAGGGACAGGGGTGTTCCCAAAGTACTTC. This translates into CASSGEGRGTGVFPKYF.